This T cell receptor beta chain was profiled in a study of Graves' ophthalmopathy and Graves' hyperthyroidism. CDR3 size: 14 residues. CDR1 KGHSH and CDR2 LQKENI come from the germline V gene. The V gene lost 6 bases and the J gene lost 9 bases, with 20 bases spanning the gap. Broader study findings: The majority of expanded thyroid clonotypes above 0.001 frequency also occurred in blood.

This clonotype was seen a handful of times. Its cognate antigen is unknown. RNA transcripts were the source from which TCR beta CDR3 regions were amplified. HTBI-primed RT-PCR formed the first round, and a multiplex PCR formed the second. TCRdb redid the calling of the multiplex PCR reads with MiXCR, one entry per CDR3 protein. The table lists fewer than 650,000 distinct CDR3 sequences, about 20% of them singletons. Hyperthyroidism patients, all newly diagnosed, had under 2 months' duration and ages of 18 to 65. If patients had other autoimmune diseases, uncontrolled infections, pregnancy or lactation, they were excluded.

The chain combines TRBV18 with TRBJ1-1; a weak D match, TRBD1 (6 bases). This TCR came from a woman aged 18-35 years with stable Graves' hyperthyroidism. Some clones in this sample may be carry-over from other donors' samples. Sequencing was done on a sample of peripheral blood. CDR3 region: CASSPSTEGQKAFF. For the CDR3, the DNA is TGTGCCAGCTCTCCCAGCACGGAAGGACAGAAAGCTTTCTTT.